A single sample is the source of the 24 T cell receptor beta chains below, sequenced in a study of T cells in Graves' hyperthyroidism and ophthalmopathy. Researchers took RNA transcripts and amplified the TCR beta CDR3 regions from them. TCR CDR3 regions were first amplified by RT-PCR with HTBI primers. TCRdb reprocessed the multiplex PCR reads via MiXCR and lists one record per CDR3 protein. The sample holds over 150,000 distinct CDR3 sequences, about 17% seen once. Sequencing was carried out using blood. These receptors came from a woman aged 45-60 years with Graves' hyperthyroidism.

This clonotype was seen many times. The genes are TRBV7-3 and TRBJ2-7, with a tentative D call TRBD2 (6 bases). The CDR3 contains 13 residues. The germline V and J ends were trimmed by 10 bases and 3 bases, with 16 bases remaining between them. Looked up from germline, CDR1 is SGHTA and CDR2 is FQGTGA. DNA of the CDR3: TGTGCCACTTCCCAGGGAGGAGGCTACGAGCAGTACTTC. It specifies CATSQGGGYEQYF.

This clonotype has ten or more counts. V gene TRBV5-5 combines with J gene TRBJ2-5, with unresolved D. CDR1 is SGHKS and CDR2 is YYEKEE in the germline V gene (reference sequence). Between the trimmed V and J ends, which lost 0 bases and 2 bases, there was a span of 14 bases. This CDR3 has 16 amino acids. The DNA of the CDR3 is TGTGCCAGCAGCTTGGATTTCATTCGCAGACAAGAGACCCAGTACTTC. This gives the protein CASSLDFIRRQETQYF.

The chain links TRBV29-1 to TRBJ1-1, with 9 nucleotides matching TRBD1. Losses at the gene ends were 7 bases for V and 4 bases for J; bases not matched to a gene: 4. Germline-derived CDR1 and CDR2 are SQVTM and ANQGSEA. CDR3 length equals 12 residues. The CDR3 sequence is CSDRQGVTEAFF. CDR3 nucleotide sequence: TGCAGCGATAGACAGGGGGTCACTGAAGCTTTCTTT.

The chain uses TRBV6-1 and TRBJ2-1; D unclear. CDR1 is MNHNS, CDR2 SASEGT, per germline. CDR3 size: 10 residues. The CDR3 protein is CVIGWNEQFF. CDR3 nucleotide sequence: TGTGTCATAGGGTGGAATGAGCAGTTCTTC.

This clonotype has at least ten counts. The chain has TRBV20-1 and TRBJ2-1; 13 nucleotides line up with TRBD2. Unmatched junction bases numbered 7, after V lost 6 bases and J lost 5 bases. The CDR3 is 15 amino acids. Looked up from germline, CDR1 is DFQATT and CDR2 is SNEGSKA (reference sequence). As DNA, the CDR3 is TGCAGTGCCCAAGCGACTAGCGGGAGGAACAATGAGCAGTTCTTC. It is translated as CSAQATSGRNNEQFF.

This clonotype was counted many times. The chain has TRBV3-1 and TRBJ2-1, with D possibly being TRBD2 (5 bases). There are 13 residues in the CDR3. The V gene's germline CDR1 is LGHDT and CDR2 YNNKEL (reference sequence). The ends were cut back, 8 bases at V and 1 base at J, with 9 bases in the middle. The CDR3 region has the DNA TGTGCCAGCGGGAGTTGGTCCTACAATGAGCAGTTCTTC. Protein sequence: CASGSWSYNEQFF.

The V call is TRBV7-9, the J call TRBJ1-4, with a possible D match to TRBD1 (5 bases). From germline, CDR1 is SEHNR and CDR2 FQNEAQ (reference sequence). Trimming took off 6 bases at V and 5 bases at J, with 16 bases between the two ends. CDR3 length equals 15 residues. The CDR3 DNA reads TGTGCCAGCAGTACGGGGGAGGTAACCAATGAAAAACTGTTTTTT. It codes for CASSTGEVTNEKLFF. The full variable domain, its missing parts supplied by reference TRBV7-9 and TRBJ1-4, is DTGVSQNPRHKITKRGQNVTFRCDPISEHNRLYWYRQTLGQGPEFLTYFQNEAQLEKSRLLSDRFSAERPKGSFSTLEIQRTEQGDSAMYLCASSTGEVTNEKLFFGSGTQLSVL.

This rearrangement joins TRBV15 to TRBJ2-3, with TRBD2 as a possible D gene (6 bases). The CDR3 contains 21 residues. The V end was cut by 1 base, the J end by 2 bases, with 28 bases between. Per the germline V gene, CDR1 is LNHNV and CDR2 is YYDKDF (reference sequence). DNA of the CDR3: TGTGCCACCAGCAGAGTCCCGGTGGGGGGAAGCCGCGTCTCTTCCACAGATACGCAGTATTTT. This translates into CATSRVPVGGSRVSSTDTQYF.

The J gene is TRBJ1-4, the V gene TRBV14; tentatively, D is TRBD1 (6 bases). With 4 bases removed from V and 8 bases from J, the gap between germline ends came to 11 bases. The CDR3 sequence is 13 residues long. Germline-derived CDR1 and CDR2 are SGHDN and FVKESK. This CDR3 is CASSRGAGEKLFF. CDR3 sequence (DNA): TGTGCCAGCAGCCGGGGGGCTGGGGAAAAACTGTTTTTT.

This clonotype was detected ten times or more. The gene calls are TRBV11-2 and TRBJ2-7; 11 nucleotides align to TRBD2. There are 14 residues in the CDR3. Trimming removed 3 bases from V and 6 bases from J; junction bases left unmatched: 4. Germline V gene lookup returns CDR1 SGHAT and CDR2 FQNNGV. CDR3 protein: CASSFSGLAAEQYF. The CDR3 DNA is TGTGCCAGCAGCTTTTCGGGACTAGCGGCCGAGCAGTACTTC. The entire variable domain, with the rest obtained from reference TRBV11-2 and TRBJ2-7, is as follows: EAGVAQSPRYKIIEKRQSVAFWCNPISGHATLYWYQQILGQGPKLLIQFQNNGVVDDSQLPKDRFSAERLKGVDSTLKIQPAKLEDSAVYLCASSFSGLAAEQYFGPGTRLTVT.

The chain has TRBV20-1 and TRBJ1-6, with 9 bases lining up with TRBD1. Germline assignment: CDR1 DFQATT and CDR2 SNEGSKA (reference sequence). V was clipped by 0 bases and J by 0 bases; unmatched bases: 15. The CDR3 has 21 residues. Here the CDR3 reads CSARDSGVDRGLHSYNSPLHF. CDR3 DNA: TGCAGTGCTAGAGATTCGGGGGTGGACAGGGGCTTGCACTCCTATAATTCACCCCTCCACTTT.

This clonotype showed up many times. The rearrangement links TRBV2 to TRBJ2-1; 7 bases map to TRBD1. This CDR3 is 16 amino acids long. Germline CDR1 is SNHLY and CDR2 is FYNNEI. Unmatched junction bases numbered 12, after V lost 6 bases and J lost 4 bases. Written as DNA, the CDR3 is TGTGCCAGCAGCGCTACCGGGACAGCTTCTTACAATGAGCAGTTCTTC. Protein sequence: CASSATGTASYNEQFF.

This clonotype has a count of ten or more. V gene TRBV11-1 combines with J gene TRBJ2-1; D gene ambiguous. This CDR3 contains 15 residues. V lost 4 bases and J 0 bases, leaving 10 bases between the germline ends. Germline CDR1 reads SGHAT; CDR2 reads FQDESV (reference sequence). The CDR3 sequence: CASSSRASSYNEQFF. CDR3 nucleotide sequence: TGTGCCAGCAGCTCCCGGGCGAGCTCCTACAATGAGCAGTTCTTC.

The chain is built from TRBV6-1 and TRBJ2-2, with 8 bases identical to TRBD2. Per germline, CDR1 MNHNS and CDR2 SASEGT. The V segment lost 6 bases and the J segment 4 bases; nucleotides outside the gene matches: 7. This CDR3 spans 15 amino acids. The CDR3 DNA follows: TGTGCCAGCAGCCGGGGGGGGGCGGCCACCGGGGAGCTGTTTTTT. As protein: CASSRGGAATGELFF.

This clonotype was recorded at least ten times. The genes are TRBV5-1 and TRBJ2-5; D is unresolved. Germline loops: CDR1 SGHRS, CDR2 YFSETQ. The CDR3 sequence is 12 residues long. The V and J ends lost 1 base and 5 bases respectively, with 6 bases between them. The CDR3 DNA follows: TGCGCCAGCAGCTTGTTGGGGGAGACCCAGTACTTC. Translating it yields CASSLLGETQYF.

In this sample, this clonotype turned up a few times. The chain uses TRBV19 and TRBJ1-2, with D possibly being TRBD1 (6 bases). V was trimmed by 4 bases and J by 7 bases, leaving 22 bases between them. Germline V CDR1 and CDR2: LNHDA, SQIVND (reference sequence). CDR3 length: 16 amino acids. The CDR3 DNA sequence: TGTGCCAGTAGTACTTCCGGGACACAAGTCTCATTTGGCTACACCTTC. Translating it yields CASSTSGTQVSFGYTF.

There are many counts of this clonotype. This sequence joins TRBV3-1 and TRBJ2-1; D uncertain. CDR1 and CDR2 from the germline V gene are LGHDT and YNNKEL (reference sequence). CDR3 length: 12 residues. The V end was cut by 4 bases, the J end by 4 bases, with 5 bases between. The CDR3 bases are TGTGCCAGCAGCCTTCTGTACAATGAGCAGTTCTTC. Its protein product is CASSLLYNEQFF.

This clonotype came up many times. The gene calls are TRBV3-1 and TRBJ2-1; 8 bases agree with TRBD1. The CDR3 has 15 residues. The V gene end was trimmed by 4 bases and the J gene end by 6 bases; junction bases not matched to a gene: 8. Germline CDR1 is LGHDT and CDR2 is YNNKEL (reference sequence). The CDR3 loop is CASSPNLQGVNEQFF. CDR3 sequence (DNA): TGTGCCAGCAGCCCAAATCTACAGGGGGTCAATGAGCAGTTCTTC.

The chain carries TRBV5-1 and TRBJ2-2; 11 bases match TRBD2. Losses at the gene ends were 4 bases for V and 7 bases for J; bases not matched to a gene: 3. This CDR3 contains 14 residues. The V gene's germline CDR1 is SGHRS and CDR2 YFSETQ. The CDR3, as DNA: TGCGCCAGCAGCACTAGCGGGAGTGGCGGGGAGCTGTTTTTT. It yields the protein CASSTSGSGGELFF.

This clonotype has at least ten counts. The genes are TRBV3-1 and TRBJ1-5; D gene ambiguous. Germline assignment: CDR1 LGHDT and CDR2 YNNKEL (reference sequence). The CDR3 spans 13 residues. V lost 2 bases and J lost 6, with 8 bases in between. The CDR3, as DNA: TGTGCCAGCAGCCAAACGGTTGGTCAGCCCCAGCATTTT. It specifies CASSQTVGQPQHF. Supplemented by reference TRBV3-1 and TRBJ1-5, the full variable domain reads DTAVSQTPKYLVTQMGNDKSIKCEQNLGHDTMYWYKQDSKKFLKIMFSYNNKELIINETVPNRFSPKSPDKAHLNLHINSLELGDSAVYFCASSQTVGQPQHFGDGTRLSIL.

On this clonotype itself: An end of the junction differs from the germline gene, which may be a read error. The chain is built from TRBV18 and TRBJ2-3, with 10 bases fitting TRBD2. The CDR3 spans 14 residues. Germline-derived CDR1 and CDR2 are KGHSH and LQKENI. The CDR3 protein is CASSGTSDTGTQYF. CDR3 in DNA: TGTGCCAGTTCCGGGACTAGCGACACAGGTACGCAGTATTTT.

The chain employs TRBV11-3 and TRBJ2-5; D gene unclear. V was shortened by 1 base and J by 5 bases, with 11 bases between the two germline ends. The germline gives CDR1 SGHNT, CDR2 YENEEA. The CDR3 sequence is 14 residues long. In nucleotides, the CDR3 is TGTGCCAGCAGCTTAGGGGCCTCCCGGGAGACCCAGTACTTC. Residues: CASSLGASRETQYF.

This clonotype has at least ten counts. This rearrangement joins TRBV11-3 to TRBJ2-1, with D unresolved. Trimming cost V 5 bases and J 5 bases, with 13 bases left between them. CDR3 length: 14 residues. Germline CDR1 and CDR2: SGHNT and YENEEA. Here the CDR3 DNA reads TGTGCCAGCAGCCTACCCGGACGACACAATGAGCAGTTCTTC. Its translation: CASSLPGRHNEQFF.

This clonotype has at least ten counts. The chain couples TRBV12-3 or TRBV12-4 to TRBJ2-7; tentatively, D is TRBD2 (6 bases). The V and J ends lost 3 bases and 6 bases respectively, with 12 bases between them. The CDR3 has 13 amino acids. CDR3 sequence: CASSLVGGVEQYF. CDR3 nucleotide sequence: TGTGCCAGCAGTTTGGTAGGAGGGGTCGAGCAGTACTTC.